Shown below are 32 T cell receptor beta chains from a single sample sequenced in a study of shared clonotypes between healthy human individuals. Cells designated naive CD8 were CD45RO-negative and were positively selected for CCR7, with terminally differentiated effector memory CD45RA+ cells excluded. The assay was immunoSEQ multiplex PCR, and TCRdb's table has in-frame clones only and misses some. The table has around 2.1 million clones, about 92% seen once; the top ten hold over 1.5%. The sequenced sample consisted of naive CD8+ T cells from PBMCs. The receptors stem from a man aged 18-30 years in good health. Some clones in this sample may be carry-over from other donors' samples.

The chain's CDR3 is CAWSVRQVGAEAFF. CDR3 coding DNA: TGTGCCTGGAGTGTACGACAGGTGGGCGCTGAAGCTTTCTTT. The chain recombines TRBV30 with TRBJ1-1, with D tentatively TRBD1 (6 bases). CDR1 is GTSNPN, CDR2 SVGIG, per germline (reference sequence). CDR3 length equals 14 residues. Trimming removed 0 bases at V and 6 bases at J, with 14 bases between.

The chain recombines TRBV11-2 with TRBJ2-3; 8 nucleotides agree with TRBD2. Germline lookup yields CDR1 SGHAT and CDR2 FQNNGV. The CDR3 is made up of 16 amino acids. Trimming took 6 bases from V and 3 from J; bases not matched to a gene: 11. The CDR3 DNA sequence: TGTGCCAGCAGTTTCGGACTAGCCACCACGACAGATACGCAGTATTTT. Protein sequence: CASSFGLATTTDTQYF.

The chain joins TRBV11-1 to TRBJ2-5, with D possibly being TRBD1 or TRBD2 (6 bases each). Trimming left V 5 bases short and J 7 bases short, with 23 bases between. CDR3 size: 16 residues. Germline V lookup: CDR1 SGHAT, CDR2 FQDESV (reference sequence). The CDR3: CASSPRTGWGVATQYF. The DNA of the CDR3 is TGTGCCAGCAGCCCCCGCACAGGGTGGGGGGTTGCGACCCAGTACTTC.

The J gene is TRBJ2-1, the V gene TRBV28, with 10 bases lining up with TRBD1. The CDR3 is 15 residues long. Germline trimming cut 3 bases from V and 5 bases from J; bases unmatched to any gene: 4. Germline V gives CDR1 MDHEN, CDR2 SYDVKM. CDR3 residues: CASSFPGQGNNEQFF. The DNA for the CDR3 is TGTGCCAGCAGTTTCCCGGGACAGGGGAACAATGAGCAGTTCTTC.

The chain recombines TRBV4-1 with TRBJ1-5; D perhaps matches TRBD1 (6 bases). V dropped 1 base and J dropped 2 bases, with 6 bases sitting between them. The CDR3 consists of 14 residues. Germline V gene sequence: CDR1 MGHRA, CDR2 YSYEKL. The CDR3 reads CASSQAGGNQPQHF. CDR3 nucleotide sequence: TGCGCCAGCAGCCAAGCAGGGGGCAATCAGCCCCAGCATTTT.

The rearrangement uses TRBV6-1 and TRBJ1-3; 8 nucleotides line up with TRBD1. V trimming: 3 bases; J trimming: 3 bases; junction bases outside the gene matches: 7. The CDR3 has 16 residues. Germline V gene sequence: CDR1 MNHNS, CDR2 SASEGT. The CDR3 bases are TGTGCCAGCAGTGACCCGCAGGGGGCATTTGGAAACACCATATATTTT. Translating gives CASSDPQGAFGNTIYF.

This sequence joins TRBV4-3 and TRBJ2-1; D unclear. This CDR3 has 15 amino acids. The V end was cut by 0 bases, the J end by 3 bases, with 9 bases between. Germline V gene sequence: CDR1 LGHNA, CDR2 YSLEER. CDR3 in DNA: TGCGCCAGCAGCCAAGATATTAGGATCTACAATGAGCAGTTCTTC. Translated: CASSQDIRIYNEQFF.

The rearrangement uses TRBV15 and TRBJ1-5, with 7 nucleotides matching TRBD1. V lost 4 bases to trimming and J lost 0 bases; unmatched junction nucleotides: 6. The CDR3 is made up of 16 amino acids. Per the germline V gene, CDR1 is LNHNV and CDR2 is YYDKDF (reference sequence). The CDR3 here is CATSTTDRNSNQPQHF. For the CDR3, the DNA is TGTGCCACCAGCACTACGGACAGGAATAGCAATCAGCCCCAGCATTTT.

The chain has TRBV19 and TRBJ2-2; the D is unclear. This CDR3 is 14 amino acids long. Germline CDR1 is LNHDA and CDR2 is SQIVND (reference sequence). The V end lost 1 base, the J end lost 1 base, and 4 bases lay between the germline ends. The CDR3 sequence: CASSIGQNTGELFF. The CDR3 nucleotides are TGTGCCAGTAGTATAGGGCAGAACACCGGGGAGCTGTTTTTT.

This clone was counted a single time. As DNA, the CDR3 is TGTGCCAGCAGCTTAATGGGACAGGGGAGGGAGGATGAAAAACTGTTTTTT. It specifies CASSLMGQGREDEKLFF. V and J are TRBV7-3 and TRBJ1-4; 10 bases line up with TRBD1. This CDR3 contains 17 residues. In germline, CDR1 is SGHTA, CDR2 FQGTGA. V lost 1 base and J lost 6; bases outside the gene matches: 8.

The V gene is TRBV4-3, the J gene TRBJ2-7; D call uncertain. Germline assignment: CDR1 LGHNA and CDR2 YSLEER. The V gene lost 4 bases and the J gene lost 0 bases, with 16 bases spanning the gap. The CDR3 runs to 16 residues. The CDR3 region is CASSLSFLGSSYEQYF. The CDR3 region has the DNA TGCGCCAGCAGCCTCTCTTTCCTGGGTTCCTCCTACGAGCAGTACTTC.

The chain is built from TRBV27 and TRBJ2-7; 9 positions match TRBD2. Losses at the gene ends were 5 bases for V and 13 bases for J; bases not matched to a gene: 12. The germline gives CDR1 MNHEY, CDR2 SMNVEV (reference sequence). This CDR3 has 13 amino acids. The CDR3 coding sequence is TGTGCCAGCAGTGAACCGGGACTAGCTGCATTATACTTC. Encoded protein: CASSEPGLAALYF.

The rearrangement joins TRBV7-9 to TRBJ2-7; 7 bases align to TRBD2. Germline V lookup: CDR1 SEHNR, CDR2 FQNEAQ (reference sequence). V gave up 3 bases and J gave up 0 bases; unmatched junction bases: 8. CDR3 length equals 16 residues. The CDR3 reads CASSFSQRGHSYEQYF. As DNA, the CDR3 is TGTGCCAGCAGCTTCTCCCAGCGGGGCCACTCCTACGAGCAGTACTTC.

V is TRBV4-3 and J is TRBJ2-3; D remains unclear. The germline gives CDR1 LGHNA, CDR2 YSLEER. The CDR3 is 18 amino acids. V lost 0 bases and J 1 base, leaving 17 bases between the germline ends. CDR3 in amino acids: CASSQDIAGLYGTDTQYF. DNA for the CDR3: TGCGCCAGCAGCCAAGATATCGCCGGGTTGTATGGCACAGATACGCAGTATTTT.

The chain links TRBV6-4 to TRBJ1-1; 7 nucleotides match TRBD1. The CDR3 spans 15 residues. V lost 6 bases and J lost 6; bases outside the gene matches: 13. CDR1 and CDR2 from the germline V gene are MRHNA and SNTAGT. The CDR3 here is CASRDRDSARAEAFF. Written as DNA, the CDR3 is TGTGCCAGCAGAGACCGGGACAGCGCTAGGGCTGAAGCTTTCTTT.

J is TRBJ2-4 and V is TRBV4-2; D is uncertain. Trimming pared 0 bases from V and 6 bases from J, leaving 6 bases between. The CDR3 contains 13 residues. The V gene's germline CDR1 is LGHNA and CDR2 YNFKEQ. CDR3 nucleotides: TGTGCCAGCAGCCAAGATTTGCGAAACATTCAGTACTTC. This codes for CASSQDLRNIQYF.

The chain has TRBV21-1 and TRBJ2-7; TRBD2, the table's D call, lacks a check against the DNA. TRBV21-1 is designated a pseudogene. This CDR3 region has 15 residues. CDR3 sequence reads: CASSPPRGLAYEQYF. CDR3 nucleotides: TGTGCCAGCAGCCCCCCCCGGGGACTGGCCTACGAGCAGTACTTC.

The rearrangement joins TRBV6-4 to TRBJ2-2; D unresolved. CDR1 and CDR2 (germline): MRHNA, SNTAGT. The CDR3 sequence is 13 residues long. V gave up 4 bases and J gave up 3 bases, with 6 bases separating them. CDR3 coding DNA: TGTGCCAGCAGTGGTGGGGACACCGGGGAGCTGTTTTTT. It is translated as CASSGGDTGELFF.

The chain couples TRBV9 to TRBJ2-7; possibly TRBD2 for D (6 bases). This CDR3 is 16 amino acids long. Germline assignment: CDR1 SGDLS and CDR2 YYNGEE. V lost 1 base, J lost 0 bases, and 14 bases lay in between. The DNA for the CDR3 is TGTGCCAGCAGCGTATTACGGGAGCGGAGCTCCTACGAGCAGTACTTC. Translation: CASSVLRERSSYEQYF.

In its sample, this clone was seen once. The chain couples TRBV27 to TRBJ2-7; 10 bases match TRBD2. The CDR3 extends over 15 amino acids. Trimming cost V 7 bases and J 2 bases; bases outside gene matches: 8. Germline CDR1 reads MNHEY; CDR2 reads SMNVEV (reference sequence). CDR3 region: CASNGTSETTYEQYF. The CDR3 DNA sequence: TGTGCCAGCAATGGGACTAGCGAGACCACCTACGAGCAGTACTTC.

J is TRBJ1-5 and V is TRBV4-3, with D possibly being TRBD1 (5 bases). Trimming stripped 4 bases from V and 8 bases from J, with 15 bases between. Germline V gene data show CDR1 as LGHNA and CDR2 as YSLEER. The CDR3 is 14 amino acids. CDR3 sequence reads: CASSPRRVSEPQHF. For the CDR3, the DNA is TGCGCCAGCAGCCCGCGCAGGGTATCTGAGCCCCAGCATTTT.

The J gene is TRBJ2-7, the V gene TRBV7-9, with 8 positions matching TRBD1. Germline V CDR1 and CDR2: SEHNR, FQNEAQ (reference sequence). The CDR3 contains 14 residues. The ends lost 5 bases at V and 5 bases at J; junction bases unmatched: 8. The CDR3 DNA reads TGTGCCAGCAGCGTGGGTCAGGGGGCCCACGAGCAGTACTTC. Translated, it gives CASSVGQGAHEQYF. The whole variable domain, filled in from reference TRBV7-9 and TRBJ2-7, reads DTGVSQNPRHKITKRGQNVTFRCDPISEHNRLYWYRQTLGQGPEFLTYFQNEAQLEKSRLLSDRFSAERPKGSFSTLEIQRTEQGDSAMYLCASSVGQGAHEQYFGPGTRLTVT.

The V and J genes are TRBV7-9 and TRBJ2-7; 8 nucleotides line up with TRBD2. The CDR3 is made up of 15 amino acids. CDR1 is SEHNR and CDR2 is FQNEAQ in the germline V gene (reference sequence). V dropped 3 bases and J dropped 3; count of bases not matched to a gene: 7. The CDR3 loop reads CASSLVAGNLYEQYF. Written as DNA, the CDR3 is TGTGCCAGCAGCTTGGTAGCGGGGAATCTCTACGAGCAGTACTTC.

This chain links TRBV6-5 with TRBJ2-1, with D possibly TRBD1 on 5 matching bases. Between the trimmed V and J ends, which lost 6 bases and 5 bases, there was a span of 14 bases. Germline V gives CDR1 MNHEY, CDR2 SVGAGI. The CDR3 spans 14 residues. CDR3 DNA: TGTGCCAGCAGCTATCAGGGTGTCAACAATGAGCAGTTCTTC. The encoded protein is CASSYQGVNNEQFF.

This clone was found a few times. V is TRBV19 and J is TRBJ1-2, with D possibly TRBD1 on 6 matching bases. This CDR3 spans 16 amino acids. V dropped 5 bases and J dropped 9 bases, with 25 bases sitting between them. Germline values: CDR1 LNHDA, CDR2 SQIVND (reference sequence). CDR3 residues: CASSEPPVGGRWSYTF. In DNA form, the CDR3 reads TGTGCCAGTAGTGAACCCCCTGTCGGGGGCCGCTGGAGCTACACCTTC. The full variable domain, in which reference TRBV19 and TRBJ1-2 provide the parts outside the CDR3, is DGGITQSPKYLFRKEGQNVTLSCEQNLNHDAMYWYRQDPGQGLRLIYYSQIVNDFQKGDIAEGYSVSREKKESFPLTVTSAQKNPTAFYLCASSEPPVGGRWSYTFGSGTRLTVV.

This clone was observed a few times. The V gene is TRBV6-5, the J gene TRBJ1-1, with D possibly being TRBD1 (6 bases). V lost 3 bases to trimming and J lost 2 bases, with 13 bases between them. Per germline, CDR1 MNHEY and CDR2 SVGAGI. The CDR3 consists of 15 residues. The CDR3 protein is CASSYNPGANTEAFF. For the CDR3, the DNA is TGTGCCAGCAGTTATAATCCAGGGGCTAACACTGAAGCTTTCTTT.

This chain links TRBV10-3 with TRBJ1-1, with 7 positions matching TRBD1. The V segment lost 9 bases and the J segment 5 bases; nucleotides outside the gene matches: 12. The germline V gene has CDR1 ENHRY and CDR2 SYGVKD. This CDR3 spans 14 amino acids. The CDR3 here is CAIDRDKGKTEAFF. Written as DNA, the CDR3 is TGTGCCATTGACAGGGATAAGGGAAAAACTGAAGCTTTCTTT.

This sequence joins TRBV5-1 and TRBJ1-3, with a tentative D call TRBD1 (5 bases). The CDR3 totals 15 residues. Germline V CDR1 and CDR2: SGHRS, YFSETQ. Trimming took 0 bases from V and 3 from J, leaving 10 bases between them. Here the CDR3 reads CASSLDWGDGNTIYF. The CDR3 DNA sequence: TGCGCCAGCAGCTTGGATTGGGGGGATGGAAACACCATATATTTT. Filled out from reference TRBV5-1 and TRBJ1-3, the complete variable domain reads KAGVTQTPRYLIKTRGQQVTLSCSPISGHRSVSWYQQTPGQGLQFLFEYFSETQRNKGNFPGRFSGRQFSNSRSEMNVSTLELGDSALYLCASSLDWGDGNTIYFGEGSWLTVV.

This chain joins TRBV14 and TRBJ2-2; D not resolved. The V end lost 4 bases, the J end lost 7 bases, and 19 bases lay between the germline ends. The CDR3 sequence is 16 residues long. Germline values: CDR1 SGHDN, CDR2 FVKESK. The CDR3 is CASSRDGEAIFGELFF. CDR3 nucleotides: TGTGCCAGCAGCCGAGACGGAGAAGCGATTTTCGGGGAGCTGTTTTTT. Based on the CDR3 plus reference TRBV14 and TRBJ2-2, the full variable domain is EAGVTQFPSHSVIEKGQTVTLRCDPISGHDNLYWYRRVMGKEIKFLLHFVKESKQDESGMPNNRFLAERTGGTYSTLKVQPAELEDSGVYFCASSRDGEAIFGELFFGEGSRLTVL.

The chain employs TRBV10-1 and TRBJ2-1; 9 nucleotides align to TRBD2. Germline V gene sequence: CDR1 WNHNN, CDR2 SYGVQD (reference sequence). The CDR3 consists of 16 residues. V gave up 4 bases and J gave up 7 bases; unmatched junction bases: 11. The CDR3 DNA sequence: TGCGCCAGCAGTGGTTCAAGGCGGGAGGGTGGGAATGAGCAGTTCTTC. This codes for CASSGSRREGGNEQFF.

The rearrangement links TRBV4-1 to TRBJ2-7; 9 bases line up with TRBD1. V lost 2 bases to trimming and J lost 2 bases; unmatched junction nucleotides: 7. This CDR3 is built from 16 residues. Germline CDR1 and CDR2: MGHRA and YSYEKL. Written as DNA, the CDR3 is TGCGCCAGCAGCCAAAACTCCGGGACAGGGACCTACGAGCAGTACTTC. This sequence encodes CASSQNSGTGTYEQYF.

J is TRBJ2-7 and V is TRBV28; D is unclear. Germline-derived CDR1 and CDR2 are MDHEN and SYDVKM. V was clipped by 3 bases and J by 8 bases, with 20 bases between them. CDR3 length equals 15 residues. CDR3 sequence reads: CASSLTLFSASKQYF. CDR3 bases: TGTGCCAGCAGTTTGACCCTTTTTTCGGCCTCTAAGCAGTACTTC.